This T cell receptor beta chain appears in the sequencing data of a study of cytomegalovirus exposure and HLA in healthy donors. Study results and caveats: A list of roughly 160 TCR beta chains associated with cytomegalovirus was given. Data from an earlier analysis indicated that most TCR beta V segments were productive either about 87% or about 30% of the time.

The PCR ran on 60 Vbeta and 13 Jbeta primers. Original processing notes: Approximately 12 million of roughly 81 million unique TCR beta chains were shared, per a later count. Profiled with immunoSEQ multiplex PCR; TCRdb holds only in-frame clones, not every one. That table furnishes V, J and clone size, whereas the DNA furnished D and trimming. The sample shows 150,000 to 200,000 clones, about 75% of them seen only once. This clone was found a few times. The antigen is not known. The CDR3 is made up of 15 amino acids. Germline CDR1 reads MNHNS; CDR2 reads SASEGT. V lost 4 bases to trimming and J lost 4 bases; unmatched junction nucleotides: 4.

Sequencing was done on a sample of PBMCs. This sequence was found in a woman aged 45 to 65 in good health and CMV-seropositive. The genes are TRBV6-1 and TRBJ2-5; 12 positions match TRBD1. The CDR3 bases are TGTGCCAGCAGTGGGGACAGGGGGCGAGGAGAGACCCAGTACTTC. Its protein is CASSGDRGRGETQYF.